This T cell receptor beta chain emerged from a study of T cell responses to AZD1222 COVID-19 vaccine. Details on this clone: Its antigen remains unidentified.

Method: immunoSEQ multiplex PCR; TCRdb's copy keeps in-frame clones and lacks some. Of about 150,000 clones in the sample, 92% were seen once. Combined were second doses at about 4 or about 12 weeks. Whole-study results and caveats: Among spike-specific TCRs, nearly half reportedly target unmutated variant regions. The donors showed a predominance of white British ancestry and of females, with possible underestimation of clonal diversity.

V lost 2 bases to trimming and J lost 0 bases, with 11 bases between them. Per germline, CDR1 SGHTA and CDR2 FQGNSA. The CDR3 runs to 16 residues. The chain joins TRBV7-2 to TRBJ2-1; weak D call: TRBD2 (6 bases). This sequence was found in an adult who received the AZD1222 COVID-19 vaccine. Sequencing used peripheral blood, obtained 28 days after the second AZD1222 dose. The CDR3 loop is CASSLQGGDSYNEQFF. CDR3 coding DNA: TGTGCCAGCAGCTTACAGGGAGGAGACTCCTACAATGAGCAGTTCTTC.